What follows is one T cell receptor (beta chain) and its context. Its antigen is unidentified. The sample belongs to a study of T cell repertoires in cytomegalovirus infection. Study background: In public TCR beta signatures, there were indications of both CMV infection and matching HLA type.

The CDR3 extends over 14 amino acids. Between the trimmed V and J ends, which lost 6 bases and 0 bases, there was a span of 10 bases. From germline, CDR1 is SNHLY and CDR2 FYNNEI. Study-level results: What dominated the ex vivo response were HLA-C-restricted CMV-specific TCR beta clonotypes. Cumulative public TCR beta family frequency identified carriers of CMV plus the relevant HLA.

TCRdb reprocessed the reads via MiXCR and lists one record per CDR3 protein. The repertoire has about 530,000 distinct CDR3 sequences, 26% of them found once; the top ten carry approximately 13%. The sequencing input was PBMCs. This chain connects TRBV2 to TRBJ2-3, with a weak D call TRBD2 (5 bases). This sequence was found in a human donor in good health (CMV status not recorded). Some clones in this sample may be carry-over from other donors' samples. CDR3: CASRRTPSTDTQYF. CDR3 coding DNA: TGTGCCAGCAGACGGACTCCCAGCACAGATACGCAGTATTTT. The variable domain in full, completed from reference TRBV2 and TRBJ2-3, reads EPEVTQTPSHQVTQMGQEVILRCVPISNHLYFYWYRQILGQKVEFLVSFYNNEISEKSEIFDDQFSVERPDGSNFTLKIRSTKLEDSAMYFCASRRTPSTDTQYFGPGTRLTVL.